These 26 T cell receptor beta chains came from one sample sequenced in a study of Ad26.COV2.S vaccination and SARS-CoV-2 variants. The protocol was immunoSEQ multiplex PCR, while the TCRdb copy is restricted to in-frame clones and leaves out a portion. The sample includes roughly 420,000 clones, 85% to 90% of them seen just once. Treatment reported: roughly 19 received Ad26.COV2.S at low or high dose, single or two shots; several received placebo; per-sample allocation not given. Samples came from day 63 after the first vaccine or placebo injection. Sequenced material: peripheral blood, taken in a trial of Ad26.COV2.S vaccine versus placebo. These receptors originate from a person aged 18 to 59 who received the Ad26.COV2.S COVID-19 vaccine or a placebo.

This sequence joins TRBV18 and TRBJ2-3; no clear D. The CDR3 has 14 residues. Deletions cut 2 bases from V and 0 bases from J, with 6 bases between. The germline V gene encodes CDR1 KGHSH and CDR2 LQKENI. Here the CDR3 DNA reads TGTGCCAGCTCACCAAACACAAGCACAGATACGCAGTATTTT. Protein product: CASSPNTSTDTQYF.

The CDR3, as DNA: TGTGCCAGCAGTTTATACGCAGGGGCCATGAACACTGAAGCTTTCTTT. This codes for CASSLYAGAMNTEAFF. The chain uses TRBV27 and TRBJ1-1; a possible D gene is TRBD1 (6 bases). V was cut by 1 base and J by 0 bases, with 12 bases left in between. The CDR3 loop spans 16 amino acids. The V gene's germline CDR1 is MNHEY and CDR2 SMNVEV (reference sequence).

This chain links TRBV5-1 with TRBJ2-3, with TRBD2 matching over 9 bases. Trimming took 0 bases from V and 4 from J; bases not matched to a gene: 0. Germline V gene lookup returns CDR1 SGHRS and CDR2 YFSETQ. This CDR3 has 14 amino acids. The CDR3 DNA follows: TGCGCCAGCAGCTTGGGCGGGGGGGCAGATACGCAGTATTTT. It specifies CASSLGGGADTQYF.

The V call is TRBV5-5, the J call TRBJ2-7; TRBD2 might be the D (5 bases). Trimming pared 4 bases from V and 5 bases from J, leaving 19 bases between. CDR3 length equals 15 residues. Germline V gene data show CDR1 as SGHKS and CDR2 as YYEKEE (reference sequence). The CDR3 loop reads CASSKEVSGSHEQYF. CDR3 DNA sequence: TGTGCCAGCAGCAAGGAGGTGTCGGGGTCTCACGAGCAGTACTTC.

The chain recombines TRBV11-2 with TRBJ1-1, with no clear D. V dropped 6 bases and J dropped 6 bases, with 11 bases sitting between them. Germline V lookup: CDR1 SGHAT, CDR2 FQNNGV. The CDR3 is made up of 12 amino acids. The CDR3 sequence is CASSNELPEAFF. DNA of the CDR3: TGTGCCAGCAGTAACGAGCTTCCTGAAGCTTTCTTT.

With regard to this clone: One junction end does not reproduce the germline sequence, and a read error may be involved. The rearrangement uses TRBV7-7 and TRBJ1-1; D may be TRBD1 (6 bases). CDR3 size: 17 residues. CDR1 and CDR2 (germline): SSHAT, FNYEAQ (reference sequence). CDR3 nucleotide sequence: TGTGCTAGCAGCCCCAGTCCCGGGACATTCTCGAACACTGAAGCTTTCTTT. Translation gives CASSPSPGTFSNTEAFF.

This clone was detected once. The genes are TRBV3-1 (or the pseudogene TRBV3-2) and TRBJ2-7; D unclear. The CDR3 extends over 14 amino acids. Germline V lookup: CDR1 LGHDT, CDR2 YNNKEL (reference sequence). Trimming pared 1 base from V and 0 bases from J, leaving 7 bases between. The CDR3 protein is CASSQGTPSYEQYF. In nucleotides, the CDR3 is TGTGCCAGCAGCCAAGGAACCCCCTCCTACGAGCAGTACTTC.

The rearrangement links TRBV20-1 to TRBJ1-1, with 9 bases identical to TRBD1. Per germline, CDR1 DFQATT and CDR2 SNEGSKA (reference sequence). The CDR3 extends over 10 amino acids. The J segment lost 11 bases and the V segment lost 7 bases, leaving 5 bases of the junction unmatched. DNA for the CDR3: TGCAGTGTCCAACAGGGGGCCGCTTTCTTT. It is translated as CSVQQGAAFF.

The chain recombines TRBV4-1 with TRBJ1-1; no firm D call. CDR3 size: 13 residues. V gave up 1 base and J gave up 4 bases, with 7 bases separating them. The germline gives CDR1 MGHRA, CDR2 YSYEKL. The CDR3 sequence is CASSQGAVTEAFF. The CDR3 DNA follows: TGCGCCAGCAGCCAAGGGGCGGTCACTGAAGCTTTCTTT.

The V call is TRBV10-3, the J call TRBJ2-7; no firm D call. Germline lookup yields CDR1 ENHRY and CDR2 SYGVKD. The CDR3 spans 13 residues. V lost 3 bases and J lost 5, with 11 bases in between. The CDR3 reads CAISDNNSDEQYF. DNA for the CDR3: TGTGCCATCAGTGATAACAATTCCGACGAGCAGTACTTC.

The rearrangement uses TRBV9 and TRBJ2-3; D not resolved. The CDR3 has 15 amino acids. The V gene's germline CDR1 is SGDLS and CDR2 YYNGEE. The V end lost 0 bases, the J end lost 3 bases, and 11 bases lay between the germline ends. The CDR3 is CASSVDMGRTDTQYF. Written as DNA, the CDR3 is TGTGCCAGCAGCGTAGATATGGGCCGTACAGATACGCAGTATTTT.

The rearrangement uses TRBV27 and TRBJ2-7; 7 nucleotides match TRBD2. Trimming took 2 bases from V and 3 from J; bases not matched to a gene: 7. Germline CDR1 is MNHEY and CDR2 is SMNVEV (reference sequence). CDR3 length equals 15 residues. The CDR3 protein is CASSLVPGLFYEQYF. The CDR3, as DNA: TGTGCCAGCAGTTTAGTCCCGGGACTATTCTACGAGCAGTACTTC.

The chain combines TRBV11-2 with TRBJ2-3, with D possibly being TRBD1 (6 bases). The germline V gene has CDR1 SGHAT and CDR2 FQNNGV. With 1 base removed from V and 10 bases from J, the gap between germline ends came to 9 bases. The CDR3 totals 12 residues. The CDR3: CASSLGRGPQYF. CDR3 nucleotide sequence: TGTGCCAGCAGCTTAGGCAGGGGCCCGCAGTATTTT.

J is TRBJ2-2 and V is TRBV7-2; possibly TRBD1 for D (5 bases). In germline, CDR1 is SGHTA, CDR2 FQGNSA. Deletions cut 1 base from V and 6 bases from J, with 15 bases between. The CDR3 runs 16 residues. The CDR3 protein is CASSLGVRVAAGELFF. DNA of the CDR3: TGTGCCAGCAGCTTAGGGGTCAGGGTAGCTGCCGGGGAGCTGTTTTTT.

The rearrangement joins TRBV5-1 to TRBJ2-7; D unresolved. The CDR3 has 12 amino acids. Germline CDR1 SGHRS, CDR2 YFSETQ. V lost 0 bases and J lost 6, with 7 bases in between. Here the CDR3 DNA reads TGCGCCAGCAGCTTGGCCTCTGGCGAGCAGTACTTC. This sequence encodes CASSLASGEQYF.

The chain is built from TRBV15 and TRBJ2-2; no clear D. From germline, CDR1 is LNHNV and CDR2 YYDKDF (reference sequence). V lost 1 base, J lost 6 bases, and 6 bases lay in between. The CDR3 extends over 13 amino acids. CDR3 amino acids: CATSRVWAGELFF. CDR3 coding DNA: TGTGCCACCAGCAGAGTTTGGGCCGGGGAGCTGTTTTTT.

This clone was recorded once. The gene calls are TRBV13 and TRBJ1-2; no clear D gene. This CDR3 region has 17 residues. The germline V gene encodes CDR1 PRHDT and CDR2 FYEKMQ (reference sequence). V lost 1 base, J lost 2 bases, and 17 bases lay in between. The CDR3: CASSLDGRGYSNYGYTF. Here the CDR3 DNA reads TGTGCCAGCAGCTTAGACGGCCGCGGGTACTCAAACTATGGCTACACCTTC.

The chain has TRBV12-3 or TRBV12-4 and TRBJ1-1; possibly TRBD1 for D (5 bases). CDR3 length equals 13 residues. The ends were cut back, 6 bases at V and 4 bases at J, with 12 bases in the middle. CDR3 residues: CASSSPGATEAFF. The CDR3 DNA reads as TGTGCCAGCAGCTCGCCTGGGGCCACTGAAGCTTTCTTT.

The table lists this clone with a count of one. This chain joins TRBV28 and TRBJ2-7, with no clear D. CDR3 size: 13 residues. Germline V gives CDR1 MDHEN, CDR2 SYDVKM. V lost 8 bases, J lost 1 base, and 12 bases lay in between. Here the CDR3 reads CASSQVLSYEQYF. For the CDR3, the DNA is TGTGCCAGCTCTCAAGTGTTATCCTACGAGCAGTACTTC.

This clone appeared once. The V call is TRBV4-1, the J call TRBJ1-5; D is unclear. The germline V gene encodes CDR1 MGHRA and CDR2 YSYEKL. The CDR3 sequence is 12 residues long. Trimming left V 7 bases short and J 3 bases short, with 7 bases between. Written as DNA, the CDR3 is TGCGCCAGCAAACAGACCAATCAGCCCCAGCATTTT. Translated: CASKQTNQPQHF.

The chain is built from TRBV5-5 and TRBJ2-5; D ambiguous. Germline CDR1 is SGHKS and CDR2 is YYEKEE (reference sequence). V was pared by 0 bases and J by 0 bases, with 6 bases between. The CDR3 has 14 residues. CDR3 nucleotide sequence: TGTGCCAGCAGCTTGGTCCTAGACCAAGAGACCCAGTACTTC. The encoded protein is CASSLVLDQETQYF.

The chain combines TRBV20-1 with TRBJ2-7; D possibly corresponds to TRBD2 (6 bases). CDR3 length equals 13 residues. Between the trimmed V and J ends, which lost 3 bases and 4 bases, there was a span of 13 bases. Germline V CDR1 and CDR2: DFQATT, SNEGSKA (reference sequence). The CDR3 DNA follows: TGCAGTGCTAGTTACGGGGGAGAATACGAGCAGTACTTC. Amino acids: CSASYGGEYEQYF.

The chain couples TRBV11-2 to TRBJ2-3, with 11 bases matching TRBD2. The CDR3 length is 15 residues. Germline values: CDR1 SGHAT, CDR2 FQNNGV. Trimming cost V 3 bases and J 7 bases; bases outside gene matches: 6. The CDR3 spells CASSFSTSGVYTQYF. The CDR3 nucleotides are TGTGCCAGCAGCTTTTCGACTAGCGGGGTCTATACGCAGTATTTT. The variable domain in full, completed from reference TRBV11-2 and TRBJ2-3, reads EAGVAQSPRYKIIEKRQSVAFWCNPISGHATLYWYQQILGQGPKLLIQFQNNGVVDDSQLPKDRFSAERLKGVDSTLKIQPAKLEDSAVYLCASSFSTSGVYTQYFGPGTRLTVL.

There are a few counts of this clone. The V and J genes are TRBV7-2 and TRBJ2-7, with a tentative D call TRBD2 (6 bases). Trimming removed 7 bases at V and 2 bases at J, with 15 bases between. The CDR3 has 14 amino acids. Germline V gene sequence: CDR1 SGHTA, CDR2 FQGNSA. This CDR3 reads CASTPGTLAYEQYF. DNA of the CDR3: TGTGCCAGCACCCCCGGGACTCTAGCCTACGAGCAGTACTTC. The full variable domain, completed using reference TRBV7-2 and TRBJ2-7, is GAGVSQSPSNKVTEKGKDVELRCDPISGHTALYWYRQSLGQGLEFLIYFQGNSAPDKSGLPSDRFSAERTGGSVSTLTIQRTQQEDSAVYLCASTPGTLAYEQYFGPGTRLTVT.

This clone was found once. The gene calls are TRBV28 and TRBJ1-1; tentatively, D is TRBD1 (5 bases). CDR3 length: 17 amino acids. Germline loops: CDR1 MDHEN, CDR2 SYDVKM. Between the trimmed V and J ends, which lost 5 bases and 1 base, there was a span of 20 bases. The CDR3 bases are TGTGCCAGCAGTCCCCCGGGACTATTAGGAGGGAACACTGAAGCTTTCTTT. This codes for CASSPPGLLGGNTEAFF.

This rearrangement joins TRBV5-4 to TRBJ2-5; D gene ambiguous. The CDR3 length is 13 residues. Trimming shortened V by 5 bases and J by 2 bases, and 10 bases separated the two germline ends. CDR1 and CDR2 (germline): SGHNT, YYREEE (reference sequence). DNA for the CDR3: TGTGCCAGCAGAGAGACGGTTCAAGAGACCCAGTACTTC. Encoded protein: CASRETVQETQYF.